This TCR beta chain was identified during a study of vaccination and CD4 T cells after COVID-19. Study context: Overlapping spike peptides of SARS-CoV-2, HCoV-NL63, HCoV-OC43 and HCoV-229E were used, and cells were stimulated with them.

Note on this clonotype: What it binds is unknown.

This CDR3 comprises 15 residues. Germline assignment: CDR1 DFQATT and CDR2 SNEGSKA (reference sequence). Losses at the gene ends were 1 base for V and 5 bases for J; bases not matched to a gene: 10. The assay that was used to sequence DNA from cultured CD4+ T cells was the Oncomine TCR Beta short-read assay. Each CDR3 protein gets one entry after TCRdb re-called the PCR reads with MiXCR. The sample contains 6,000 or so distinct CDR3 sequences, about 70% of which appear only once. Sample treatment: roughly ten-day PBMC culture with coronavirus spike peptide pools or control peptides (ViraFEST assay). Sequenced: CD4+ T cells from blood, cultured in vitro. The V call is TRBV20-1, the J call TRBJ2-5, with 7 bases that match TRBD2. This receptor was identified in a human donor who had recovered from COVID-19. CDR3 protein: CSARGQTSLLETQYF. Here the CDR3 DNA reads TGCAGTGCTAGAGGCCAGACTAGCCTGTTGGAGACCCAGTACTTC.